One sample yielded the 18 T cell receptor beta chains listed below, sequenced in a study of PD-L1 blockade in urothelial cancer. Some clones are missing from TCRdb's copy, which holds only in-frame ones; the method was immunoSEQ multiplex PCR. Here the sample spans around 120,000 clones, 70% to 85% being singletons. Sequenced material: PBMCs, taken around atezolizumab (anti-PD-L1) treatment. The receptors come from a man in his fifties with urothelial cancer.

This chain connects TRBV7-2 to TRBJ2-2; TRBD1 might be the D (6 bases). Per the germline V gene, CDR1 is SGHTA and CDR2 is FQGNSA. Trimming removed 4 bases from V and 0 bases from J, with 12 bases in between. There are 16 residues in the CDR3. The CDR3 DNA reads as TGTGCCAGCAGCTCACCGGGACATACGAACACCGGGGAGCTGTTTTTT. Translated, it gives CASSSPGHTNTGELFF.

The rearrangement links TRBV19 to TRBJ2-3; maybe TRBD1 (6 bases). V was shortened by 8 bases and J by 4 bases, with 19 bases between the two germline ends. Germline CDR1 is LNHDA and CDR2 is SQIVND (reference sequence). The length of the CDR3 is 15 residues. CDR3 DNA sequence: TGTGCCAGTGCCACCGGACAGACTCCCGCAGATACGCAGTATTTT. The encoded protein is CASATGQTPADTQYF.

Points on this clone: This CDR3 is also generated by other DNA sequences in the sample. J is TRBJ2-3 and V is TRBV5-6; tentatively, D is TRBD2 (5 bases). CDR3 size: 15 residues. Germline V gene data show CDR1 as SGHDT and CDR2 as YYEEEE. V dropped 1 base and J dropped 1 base, with 10 bases sitting between them. The CDR3 nucleotides read TGTGCCAGCAGCTTGAGTGGGAGTGGCACAGATACGCAGTATTTT. Its protein is CASSLSGSGTDTQYF.

This chain uses TRBV5-1 with TRBJ2-4; TRBD1 matches at 7 bases. CDR1 SGHRS and CDR2 YFSETQ come from the germline V gene. This CDR3 contains 15 residues. V lost 0 bases, J lost 4 bases, and 4 bases stayed unmatched. CDR3 DNA sequence: TGCGCCAGCAGCTTGGCCGGGACAGAAAAAAACATTCAGTACTTC. It specifies CASSLAGTEKNIQYF.

The chain employs TRBV6-5 and TRBJ1-4, with a tentative D call TRBD1 (6 bases). Trimming pared 0 bases from V and 6 bases from J, leaving 14 bases between. Germline CDR1 reads MNHEY; CDR2 reads SVGAGI. This CDR3 is 16 amino acids long. The CDR3 protein is CASSYSKTGWDEKLFF. The CDR3 nucleotides read TGTGCCAGCAGTTACTCCAAGACAGGATGGGATGAAAAACTGTTTTTT.

The V gene is TRBV28, the J gene TRBJ1-2; 8 nucleotides match TRBD1. Germline V gene lookup returns CDR1 MDHEN and CDR2 SYDVKM. The CDR3 runs 14 residues. V shed 8 bases, J shed 7 bases, and the junction held 12 bases outside the gene matches. DNA of the CDR3: TGTGCCAGCCTCGTAGACAGGGGACGAAGTGGCTACACCTTC. Translated: CASLVDRGRSGYTF.

This sequence joins TRBV30 and TRBJ1-1, with D uncertain. Trimming cost V 0 bases and J 11 bases, with 10 bases left between them. Germline V lookup: CDR1 GTSNPN, CDR2 SVGIG (reference sequence). This CDR3 region has 11 residues. The DNA of the CDR3 is TGTGCCTGGAGTGTGGGCAGTGGGGCTTTCTTT. Amino acids: CAWSVGSGAFF.

This rearrangement joins TRBV29-1 to TRBJ2-7, with 7 bases aligning to TRBD2. The ends lost 5 bases at V and 4 bases at J; junction bases unmatched: 8. Germline CDR1 reads SQVTM; CDR2 reads ANQGSEA. This CDR3 comprises 13 residues. The CDR3 DNA sequence: TGCAGCGTTCGGGGGACTATCGGGTACGAGCAGTACTTC. Amino acids: CSVRGTIGYEQYF.

The chain combines TRBV5-4 with TRBJ1-3; maybe TRBD1 (6 bases). Deletions cut 1 base from V and 0 bases from J, with 8 bases between. This CDR3 comprises 15 residues. CDR1 is SGHNT, CDR2 YYREEE, per germline (reference sequence). The DNA for the CDR3 is TGTGCCAGCAGCTTGAAGGGGGTCTCTGGAAACACCATATATTTT. Translating it yields CASSLKGVSGNTIYF.

This rearrangement joins TRBV27 to TRBJ2-6, with D tentatively TRBD1 (6 bases). CDR1 is MNHEY and CDR2 is SMNVEV in the germline V gene (reference sequence). Between the trimmed V and J ends, which lost 4 bases and 5 bases, there was a span of 21 bases. The CDR3 extends over 18 amino acids. CDR3 nucleotides: TGTGCCAGCAGTTCACTAAAAAAGTCCCGGGACAGGGCCAACGTCCTGACTTTC. Protein product: CASSSLKKSRDRANVLTF.

This clone was seen only a few times. The rearrangement joins TRBV10-3 to TRBJ2-7; D is unresolved. Germline values: CDR1 ENHRY, CDR2 SYGVKD. The ends were cut back, 3 bases at V and 6 bases at J, with 6 bases in the middle. The CDR3 is 11 residues long. This chain's CDR3 is CAISDLCEQYF. The CDR3 region has the DNA TGTGCCATCAGTGACCTCTGCGAGCAGTACTTC.

The chain is built from TRBV7-3 and TRBJ2-5; TRBD2 aligns across 8 bases. V shed 1 base, J shed 5 bases, and the junction held 6 bases outside the gene matches. This CDR3 spans 15 amino acids. Germline CDR1 reads SGHTA; CDR2 reads FQGTGA. The CDR3 here is CASSLMAGGLETQYF. The CDR3 coding sequence is TGTGCCAGCAGCTTAATGGCGGGAGGTCTGGAGACCCAGTACTTC.

The genes are TRBV2 and TRBJ2-3; possibly TRBD1 for D (5 bases). Germline CDR1 SNHLY, CDR2 FYNNEI. The CDR3 runs to 15 residues. The germline V and J ends were trimmed by 1 base and 2 bases, with 10 bases remaining between them. The CDR3 spells CASSEVAGPTDTQYF. The CDR3, as DNA: TGTGCCAGCAGTGAAGTCGCAGGGCCCACAGATACGCAGTATTTT.

The genes are TRBV2 and TRBJ2-1; TRBD1 matches 8 bases. Unmatched junction bases numbered 5, after V lost 6 bases and J lost 7 bases. The CDR3 sequence is 13 residues long. CDR1 and CDR2 from the germline V gene are SNHLY and FYNNEI. The CDR3 sequence: CASRDRVRNEQFF. CDR3 DNA sequence: TGTGCCAGCAGGGACAGGGTAAGGAATGAGCAGTTCTTC.

This chain links TRBV11-2 with TRBJ2-5; tentatively, D is TRBD1 (5 bases). Deletions cut 5 bases from V and 2 bases from J, with 12 bases between. The CDR3 consists of 14 residues. From germline, CDR1 is SGHAT and CDR2 FQNNGV. CDR3 sequence: CASSIQVGQETQYF. CDR3 sequence (DNA): TGTGCCAGCAGCATACAGGTTGGGCAAGAGACCCAGTACTTC.

This clone was found once. The chain joins TRBV5-1 to TRBJ2-5, with D perhaps matching TRBD1 (6 bases). The CDR3 is 14 residues long. Germline assignment: CDR1 SGHRS and CDR2 YFSETQ. Trimming took off 2 bases at V and 4 bases at J, with 12 bases between the two ends. The CDR3 region has the DNA TGCGCCAGCAGCTTTCAGGGGATGGGAGAGACCCAGTACTTC. The encoded protein is CASSFQGMGETQYF.

The V gene is TRBV5-6, the J gene TRBJ2-5, with 9 bases aligning to TRBD1. CDR1 SGHDT and CDR2 YYEEEE come from the germline V gene. There are 15 residues in the CDR3. The ends lost 4 bases at V and 5 bases at J; junction bases unmatched: 9. CDR3 region: CASSPGQGTGETQYF. CDR3 nucleotides: TGTGCCAGCAGCCCCGGACAGGGGACGGGCGAGACCCAGTACTTC.

Note on this clone: Within the sample, other DNA sequences also encode this same CDR3. The chain is built from TRBV5-1 and TRBJ2-2, with a weak D call TRBD1 (5 bases). V was cut by 0 bases and J by 2 bases, with 11 bases left in between. The V gene's germline CDR1 is SGHRS and CDR2 YFSETQ. The CDR3 spans 16 residues. CDR3 sequence reads: CASSLVQGINTGELFF. CDR3 nucleotide sequence: TGCGCCAGCAGCTTGGTCCAGGGTATTAACACCGGGGAGCTGTTTTTT.